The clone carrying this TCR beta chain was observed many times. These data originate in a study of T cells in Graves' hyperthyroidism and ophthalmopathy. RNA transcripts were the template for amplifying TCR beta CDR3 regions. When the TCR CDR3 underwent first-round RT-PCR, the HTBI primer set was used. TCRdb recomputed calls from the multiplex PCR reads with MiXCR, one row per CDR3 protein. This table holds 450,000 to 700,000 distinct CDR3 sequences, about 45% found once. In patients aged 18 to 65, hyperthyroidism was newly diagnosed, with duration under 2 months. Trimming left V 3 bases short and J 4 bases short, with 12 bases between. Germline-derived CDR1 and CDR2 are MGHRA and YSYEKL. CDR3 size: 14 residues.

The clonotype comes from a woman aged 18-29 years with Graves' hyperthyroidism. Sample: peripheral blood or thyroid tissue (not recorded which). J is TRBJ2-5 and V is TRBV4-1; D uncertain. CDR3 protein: CASSQRTLGETQYF. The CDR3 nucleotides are TGCGCCAGCAGCCAGAGGACGCTCGGAGAGACCCAGTACTTC.